This T cell receptor (beta chain) was identified during a study of T-cell reconstitution after alpha-beta-depleted transplantation in children. The length of the CDR3 is 14 residues. The J segment lost 4 bases and the V segment lost 5 bases, leaving 5 bases of the junction unmatched. The germline gives CDR1 LNHDA, CDR2 SQIVND (reference sequence). The TCRbeta library was prepared with unique molecular identifiers. TCRdb re-called the PCR reads with MiXCR, one entry per CDR3 protein. The sample carries about 500,000 distinct CDR3 sequences, approximately 32% recorded once. V gene TRBV19 combines with J gene TRBJ1-2, with 9 bases aligning to TRBD1. The receptor was derived from a human donor who donated a stem cell graft to a child with aplastic anemia. The sequences come from PBMCs from the stem cell graft donor, collected from the stem cell graft. The CDR3 coding sequence is TGTGCCAGTAGTCCTCCGGGACAGGGCTATGGCTACACCTTC. This codes for CASSPPGQGYGYTF. The whole variable domain, filled in from reference TRBV19 and TRBJ1-2, reads DGGITQSPKYLFRKEGQNVTLSCEQNLNHDAMYWYRQDPGQGLRLIYYSQIVNDFQKGDIAEGYSVSREKKESFPLTVTSAQKNPTAFYLCASSPPGQGYGYTFGSGTRLTVV.